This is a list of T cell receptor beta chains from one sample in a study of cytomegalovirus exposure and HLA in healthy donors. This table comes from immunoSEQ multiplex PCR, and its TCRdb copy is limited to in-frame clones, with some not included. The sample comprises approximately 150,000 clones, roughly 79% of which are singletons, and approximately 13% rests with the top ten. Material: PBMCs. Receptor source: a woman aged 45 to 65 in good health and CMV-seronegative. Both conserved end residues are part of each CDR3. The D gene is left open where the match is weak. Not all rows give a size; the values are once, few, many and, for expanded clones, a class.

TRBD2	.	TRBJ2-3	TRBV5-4	TGTGCCAGCAGCTTAGCGGGGAGCACAGATACGCAGTATTTT	CASSLAGSTDTQYF
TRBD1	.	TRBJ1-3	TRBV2	TGTGCCAGCAGGGGGACAGGGCCCTCTGGAAACACCATATATTTT	CASRGTGPSGNTIYF
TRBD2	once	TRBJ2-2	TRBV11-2	TGTGCCAGCAGCCCCACTAGCCGCGGGGGCGGGGAGCTGTTTTTT	CASSPTSRGGGELFF
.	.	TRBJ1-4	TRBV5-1	TGCGCCAGCAGCGAAGCAGGGTCGGTGCGGGAAAAACTGTTTTTT	CASSEAGSVREKLFF
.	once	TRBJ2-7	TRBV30	TGTGCCTGGAGTGGTGACTCCAGCTACGAGCAGTACTTC	CAWSGDSSYEQYF
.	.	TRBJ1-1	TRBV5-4	TGTGCCAGCAGCTCGGACACTCCGAACACTGAAGCTTTCTTT	CASSSDTPNTEAFF
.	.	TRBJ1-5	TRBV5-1	TGCGCCAGCAGCCCGACATCAGGGCACAATCAGCCCCAGCATTTT	CASSPTSGHNQPQHF
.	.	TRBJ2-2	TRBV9	TGTGCCAGCAGCGAGAGGGCCGGGGAGCTGTTTTTT	CASSERAGELFF
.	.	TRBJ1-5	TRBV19	TGTGCCAGTAGTATTACGGCAGGGAATCAGCCCCAGCATTTT	CASSITAGNQPQHF
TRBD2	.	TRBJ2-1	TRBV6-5	TGTGCCAGCAGGCCGGGACTAGGCCCCTACAATGAGCAGTTCTTC	CASRPGLGPYNEQFF
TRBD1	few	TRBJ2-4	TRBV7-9	TGTGCCAGCAGCCCCGGACAGGGTGGCTCTTTAGCCAAAAACATTCAGTACTTC	CASSPGQGGSLAKNIQYF
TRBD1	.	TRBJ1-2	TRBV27	TGTGCCAGCACTGGGGGACAGGGAGGAGGTGGCTACACCTTC	CASTGGQGGGGYTF
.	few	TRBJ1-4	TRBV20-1	TGCAGTGCCTCGGGGTCGGGAAAACTGTTTTTT	CSASGSGKLFF
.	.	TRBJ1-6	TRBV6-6	TGTGCCGCCTCTAGCGGCAATTCACCCCTCCACTTT	CAASSGNSPLHF
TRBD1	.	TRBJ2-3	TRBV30	TGTGCCTGGAGTGTACGGGACAGGGGGGTAGATACGCAGTATTTT	CAWSVRDRGVDTQYF
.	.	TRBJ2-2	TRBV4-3	TGCGCCAGCAGCGCAACCTCGACGGGGGTCACCGGGGAGCTGTTTTTT	CASSATSTGVTGELFF
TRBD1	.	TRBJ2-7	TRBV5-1	TGCGCCAGCAGCTTGGAGTACCGGGACAGGGGGCGAGAGCAGTACTTC	CASSLEYRDRGREQYF
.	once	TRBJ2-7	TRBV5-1	TGCGCCAGCAGCTTGATACTTCCACCCCCCTACGAGCAGTACTTC	CASSLILPPPYEQYF
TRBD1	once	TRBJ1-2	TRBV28	TGTGCCAGCAGTTTACCCCCAGGGGGAACAGGTGGCTACACCTTC	CASSLPPGGTGGYTF
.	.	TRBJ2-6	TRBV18	TGTGCCAGCTCACCACCTAGTCCCCCTCCTGGGGCCAACGTCCTGACTTTC	CASSPPSPPPGANVLTF
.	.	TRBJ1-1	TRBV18	TGTGCCAGCTCAGAAGGGGGCACTGAAGCTTTCTTT	CASSEGGTEAFF
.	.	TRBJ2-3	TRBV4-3	TGCGCCAGCAGCCAGGAGGAGTTGGGGACAGATACGCAGTATTTT	CASSQEELGTDTQYF
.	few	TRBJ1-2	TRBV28	TGTGCCAGCAGTTCACAAAAACAGGGTGGGCTCGCCTATGGCTACACCTTC	CASSSQKQGGLAYGYTF
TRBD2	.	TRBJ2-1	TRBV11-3	TGTGCCAGCAGCGAAGCCGGTGGGACTAGCGGGATCAATGAGCAGTTCTTC	CASSEAGGTSGINEQFF
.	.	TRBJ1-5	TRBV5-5	TGTGCCAGCAGTTCCCGGGGTGACAATCAGCCCCAGCATTTT	CASSSRGDNQPQHF
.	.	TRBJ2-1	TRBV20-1	TGCAGTGCACTAGGTGAAAATGAGCAGTTCTTC	CSALGENEQFF
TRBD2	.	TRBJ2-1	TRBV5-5	TGTGCCAGCAAGCGGGGGGGCCCCAATGAGCAGTTCTTC	CASKRGGPNEQFF